This TCR beta chain was captured by sequencing in a study of response to subunit inactivated influenza vaccine. This CDR3 is built from 14 residues. The ends were cut back, 1 base at V and 6 bases at J, with 13 bases in the middle. CDR1 is SGHRS and CDR2 is YFSETQ in the germline V gene. This clonotype was seen at least ten times. Each CDR3 protein gets one entry after TCRdb re-called the RT-PCR reads with MiXCR. In the table there are under 550,000 distinct CDR3 sequences, roughly 8.2% of which are singletons. V is TRBV5-1 and J is TRBJ1-1, with D perhaps matching TRBD1 (6 bases). The sample was PBMCs from blood, taken less than 30 months after vaccination. The TCR was taken from a man in his fifties or sixties who received an inactivated influenza vaccine. CDR3 residues: CASSLRTGSAEAFF. CDR3 sequence (DNA): TGCGCCAGCAGCTTGAGAACAGGGAGCGCTGAAGCTTTCTTT.